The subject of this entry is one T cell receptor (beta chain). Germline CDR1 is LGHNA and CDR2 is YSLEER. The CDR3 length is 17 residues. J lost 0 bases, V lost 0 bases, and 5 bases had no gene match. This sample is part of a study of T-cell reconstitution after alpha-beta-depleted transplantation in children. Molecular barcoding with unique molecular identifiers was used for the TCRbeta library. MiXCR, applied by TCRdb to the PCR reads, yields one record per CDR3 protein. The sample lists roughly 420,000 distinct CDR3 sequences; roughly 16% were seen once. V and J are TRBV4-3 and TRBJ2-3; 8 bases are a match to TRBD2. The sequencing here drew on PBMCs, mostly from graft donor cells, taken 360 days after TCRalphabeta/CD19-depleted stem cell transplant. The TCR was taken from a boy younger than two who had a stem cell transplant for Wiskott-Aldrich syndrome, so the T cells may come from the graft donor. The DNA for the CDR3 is TGCGCCAGCAGCCAAGAAGGGGGACTAGGAAGCACAGATACGCAGTATTTT. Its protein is CASSQEGGLGSTDTQYF.